This TCR beta chain was recorded in a study of T cells in Graves' hyperthyroidism and ophthalmopathy. RNA transcripts provided the source from which TCR beta CDR3 regions were amplified. The HTBI primer set drove a first-round RT-PCR of the TCR CDR3. A single record per CDR3 protein comes from TCRdb applying MiXCR to the multiplex PCR reads. Of 600,000 or so distinct CDR3 sequences in the sample, 12% to 15% were seen once. The CDR3 length is 15 residues. Trimming stripped 5 bases from V and 6 bases from J, with 20 bases between. From germline, CDR1 is SGHTA and CDR2 FQGTGA. In regard to this clonotype: With a much larger clone just one base away, this may be a read error.

This TCR was sampled from a woman aged 18-29 years with Graves' ophthalmopathy. The rearrangement joins TRBV7-3 to TRBJ2-7, with D tentatively TRBD1 (6 bases). The sequenced sample consisted of blood. Here the CDR3 reads CASSRGTDRVSEQYF. CDR3 DNA sequence: TGTGCCAGCAGCCGGGGCACGGACAGAGTTAGCGAGCAGTACTTC. The full variable domain, its missing parts supplied by reference TRBV7-3 and TRBJ2-7, is GAGVSQTPSNKVTEKGKYVELRCDPISGHTALYWYRQSLGQGPEFLIYFQGTGAADDSGLPNDRFFAVRPEGSVSTLKIQRTERGDSAVYLCASSRGTDRVSEQYFGPGTRLTVT.